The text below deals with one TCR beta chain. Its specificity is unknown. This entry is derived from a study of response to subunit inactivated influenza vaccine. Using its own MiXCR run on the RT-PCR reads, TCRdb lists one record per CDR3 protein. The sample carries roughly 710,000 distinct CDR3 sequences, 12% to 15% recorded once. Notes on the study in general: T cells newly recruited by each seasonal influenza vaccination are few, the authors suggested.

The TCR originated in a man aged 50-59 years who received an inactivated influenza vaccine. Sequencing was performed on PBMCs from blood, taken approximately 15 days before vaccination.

CDR3 in DNA: TGCAGCGTTGTTGGCAGGGCCCAACGGACCCAGTACTTC. As protein: CSVVGRAQRTQYF. This chain connects TRBV29-1 to TRBJ2-5; TRBD1 is a possible D gene (5 bases). This CDR3 contains 13 residues. Deletions cut 4 bases from V and 7 bases from J, with 16 bases between. CDR1 is SQVTM, CDR2 ANQGSEA, per germline.